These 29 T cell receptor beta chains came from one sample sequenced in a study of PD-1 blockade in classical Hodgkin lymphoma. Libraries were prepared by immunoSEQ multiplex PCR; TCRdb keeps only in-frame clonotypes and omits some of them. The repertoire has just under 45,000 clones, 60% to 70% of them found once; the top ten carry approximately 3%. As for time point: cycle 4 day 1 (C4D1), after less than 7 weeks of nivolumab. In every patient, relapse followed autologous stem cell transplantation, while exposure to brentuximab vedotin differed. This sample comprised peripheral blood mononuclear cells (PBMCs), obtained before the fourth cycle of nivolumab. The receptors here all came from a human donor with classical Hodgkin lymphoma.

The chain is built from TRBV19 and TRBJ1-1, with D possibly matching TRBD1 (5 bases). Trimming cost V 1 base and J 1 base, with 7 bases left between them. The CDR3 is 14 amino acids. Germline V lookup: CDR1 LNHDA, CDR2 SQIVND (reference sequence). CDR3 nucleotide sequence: TGTGCCAGTAGTATAGTCAGGGCGAACACTGAAGCTTTCTTT. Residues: CASSIVRANTEAFF.

CDR3 sequence: CASSQDPQGASSGANVLTF. For the CDR3, the DNA is TGCGCCAGCAGCCAAGACCCACAGGGGGCCTCTTCTGGGGCCAACGTCCTGACTTTC. The chain recombines TRBV4-3 with TRBJ2-6; 9 bases match TRBD1. Trimming at V came to 0 bases and at J to 1 base, leaving 7 bases not matched to a gene. CDR1 LGHNA and CDR2 YSLEER come from the germline V gene. The CDR3 totals 19 residues.

CDR3 coding DNA: TGCGCCAGCAGCCAAGATCGGGGGGTTCCCCTGGGTACTGAAGCTTTCTTT. It specifies CASSQDRGVPLGTEAFF. The genes are TRBV4-3 and TRBJ1-1, with D possibly being TRBD1 (5 bases). Between the trimmed V and J ends, which lost 0 bases and 5 bases, there was a span of 19 bases. Germline V gene lookup returns CDR1 LGHNA and CDR2 YSLEER. The CDR3 extends over 17 amino acids.

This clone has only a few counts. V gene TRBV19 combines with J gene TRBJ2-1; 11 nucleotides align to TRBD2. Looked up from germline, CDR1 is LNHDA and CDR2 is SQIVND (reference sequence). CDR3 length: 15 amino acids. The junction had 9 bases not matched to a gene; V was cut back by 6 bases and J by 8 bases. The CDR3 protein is CASSTSSGRFDEQFF. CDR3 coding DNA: TGTGCCAGTAGCACCTCTAGCGGGAGGTTCGATGAGCAGTTCTTC.

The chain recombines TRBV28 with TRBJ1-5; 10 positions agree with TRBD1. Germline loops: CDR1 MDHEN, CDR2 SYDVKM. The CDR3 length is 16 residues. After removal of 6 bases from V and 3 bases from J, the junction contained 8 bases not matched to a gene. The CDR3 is CASRTGGAFPNQPQHF. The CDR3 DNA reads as TGTGCCAGCAGGACAGGGGGCGCGTTCCCCAATCAGCCCCAGCATTTT.

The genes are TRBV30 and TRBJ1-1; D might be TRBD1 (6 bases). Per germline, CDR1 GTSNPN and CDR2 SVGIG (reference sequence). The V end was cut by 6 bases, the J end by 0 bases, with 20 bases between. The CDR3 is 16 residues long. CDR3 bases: TGTGCCTGCAATACAGGGACAAGCAGGTTGAACACTGAAGCTTTCTTT. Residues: CACNTGTSRLNTEAFF. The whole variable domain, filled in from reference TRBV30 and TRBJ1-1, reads SQTIHQWPATLVQPVGSPLSLECTVEGTSNPNLYWYRQAAGRGLQLLFYSVGIGQISSEVPQNLSASRPQDRQFILSSKKLLLSDSGFYLCACNTGTSRLNTEAFFGQGTRLTVV.

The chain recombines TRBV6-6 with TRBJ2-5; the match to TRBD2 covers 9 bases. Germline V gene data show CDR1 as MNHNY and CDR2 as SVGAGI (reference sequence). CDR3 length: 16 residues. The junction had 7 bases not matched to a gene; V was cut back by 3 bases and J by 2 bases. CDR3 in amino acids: CASSYLSGGFQETQYF. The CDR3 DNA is TGTGCCAGCAGTTATCTTAGCGGGGGTTTTCAAGAGACCCAGTACTTC.

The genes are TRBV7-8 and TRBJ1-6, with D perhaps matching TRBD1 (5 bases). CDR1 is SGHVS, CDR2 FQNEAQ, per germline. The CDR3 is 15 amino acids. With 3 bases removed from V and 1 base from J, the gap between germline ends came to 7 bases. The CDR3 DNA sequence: TGTGCCAGCAGCTTTCAGGGTTCCTATAATTCACCCCTCCACTTT. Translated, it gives CASSFQGSYNSPLHF.

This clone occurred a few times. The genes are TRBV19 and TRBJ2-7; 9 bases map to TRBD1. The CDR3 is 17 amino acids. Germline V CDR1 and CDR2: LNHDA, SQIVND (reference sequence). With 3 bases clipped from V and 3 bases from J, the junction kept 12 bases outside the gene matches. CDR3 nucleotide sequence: TGTGCCAGTAGTATCGCGCCCCCGGGACAGGGATACTACGAGCAGTACTTC. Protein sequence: CASSIAPPGQGYYEQYF.

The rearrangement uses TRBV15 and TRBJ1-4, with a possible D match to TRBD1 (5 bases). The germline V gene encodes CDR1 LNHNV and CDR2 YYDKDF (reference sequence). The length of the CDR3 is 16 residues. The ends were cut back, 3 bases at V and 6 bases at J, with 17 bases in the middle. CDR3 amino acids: CATSRGFEGWDEKLFF. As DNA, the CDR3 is TGTGCCACCAGCAGGGGCTTCGAGGGGTGGGATGAAAAACTGTTTTTT.

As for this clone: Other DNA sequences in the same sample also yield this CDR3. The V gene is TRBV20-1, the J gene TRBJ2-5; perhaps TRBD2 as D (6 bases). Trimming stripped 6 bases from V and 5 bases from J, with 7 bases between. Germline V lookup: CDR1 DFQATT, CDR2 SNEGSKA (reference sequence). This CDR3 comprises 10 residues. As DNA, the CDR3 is TGCAGTGCCCGGGGGGAGACCCAGTACTTC. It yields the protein CSARGETQYF.

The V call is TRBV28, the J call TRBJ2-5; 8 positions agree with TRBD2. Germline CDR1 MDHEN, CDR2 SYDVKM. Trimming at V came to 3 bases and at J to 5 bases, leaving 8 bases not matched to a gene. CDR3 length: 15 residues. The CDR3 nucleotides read TGTGCCAGCAGTTTTAGTAGGGGACTAGGGGAGACCCAGTACTTC. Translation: CASSFSRGLGETQYF. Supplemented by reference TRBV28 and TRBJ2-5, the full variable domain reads DVKVTQSSRYLVKRTGEKVFLECVQDMDHENMFWYRQDPGLGLRLIYFSYDVKMKEKGDIPEGYSVSREKKERFSLILESASTNQTSMYLCASSFSRGLGETQYFGPGTRLLVL.

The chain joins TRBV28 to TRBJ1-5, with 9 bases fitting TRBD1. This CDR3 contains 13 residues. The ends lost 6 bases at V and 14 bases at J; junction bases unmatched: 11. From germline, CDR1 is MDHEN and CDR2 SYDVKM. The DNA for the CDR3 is TGTGCCAGCAGGCCCCCACAGGGGGCAATAGAGCATTTT. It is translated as CASRPPQGAIEHF.

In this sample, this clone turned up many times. The DNA for the CDR3 is TGCGCCAGCAGCTTGGAGCCCGGGACTAGCCCCGGGGAGCTGTTTTTT. Translated, it gives CASSLEPGTSPGELFF. The chain is built from TRBV5-1 and TRBJ2-2, with TRBD2 matching over 9 bases. The J segment lost 6 bases and the V segment lost 0 bases, leaving 6 bases of the junction unmatched. This CDR3 contains 16 residues. Germline V gene lookup returns CDR1 SGHRS and CDR2 YFSETQ. The whole variable domain, remainder taken from reference TRBV5-1 and TRBJ2-2, is KAGVTQTPRYLIKTRGQQVTLSCSPISGHRSVSWYQQTPGQGLQFLFEYFSETQRNKGNFPGRFSGRQFSNSRSEMNVSTLELGDSALYLCASSLEPGTSPGELFFGEGSRLTVL.

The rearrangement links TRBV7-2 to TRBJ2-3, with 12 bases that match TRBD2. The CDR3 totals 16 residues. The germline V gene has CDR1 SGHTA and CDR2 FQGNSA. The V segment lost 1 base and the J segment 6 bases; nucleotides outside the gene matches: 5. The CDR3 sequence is CASSLGASGRVDTQYF. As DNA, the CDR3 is TGTGCCAGCAGCTTAGGGGCTAGCGGGAGGGTGGATACGCAGTATTTT.

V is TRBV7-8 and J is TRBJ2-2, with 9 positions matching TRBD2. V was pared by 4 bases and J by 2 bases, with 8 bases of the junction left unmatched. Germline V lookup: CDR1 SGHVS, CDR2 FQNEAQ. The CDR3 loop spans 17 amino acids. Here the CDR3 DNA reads TGTGCCAGCAGCTCGATTGGGACTAGCAGAAACACCGGGGAGCTGTTTTTT. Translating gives CASSSIGTSRNTGELFF.

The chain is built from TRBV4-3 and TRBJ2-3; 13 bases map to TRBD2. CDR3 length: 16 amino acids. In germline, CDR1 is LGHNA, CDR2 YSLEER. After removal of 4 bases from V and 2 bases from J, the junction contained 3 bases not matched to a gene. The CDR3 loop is CASSLGTSGATDTQYF. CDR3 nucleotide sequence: TGCGCCAGCAGCCTGGGGACTAGCGGGGCCACAGATACGCAGTATTTT.

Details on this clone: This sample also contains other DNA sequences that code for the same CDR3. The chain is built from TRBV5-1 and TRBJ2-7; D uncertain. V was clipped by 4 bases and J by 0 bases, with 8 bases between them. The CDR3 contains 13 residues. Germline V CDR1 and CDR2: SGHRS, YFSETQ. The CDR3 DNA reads TGCGCCAGCAGCCCCGCCAGCTCCTACGAGCAGTACTTC. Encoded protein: CASSPASSYEQYF.

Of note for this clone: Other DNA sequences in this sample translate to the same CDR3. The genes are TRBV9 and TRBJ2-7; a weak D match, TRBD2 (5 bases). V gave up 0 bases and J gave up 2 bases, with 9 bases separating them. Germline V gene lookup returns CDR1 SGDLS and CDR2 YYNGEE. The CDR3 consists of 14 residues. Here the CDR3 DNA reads TGTGCCAGCAGCGTAGACCCGGGGACCTACGAGCAGTACTTC. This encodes CASSVDPGTYEQYF. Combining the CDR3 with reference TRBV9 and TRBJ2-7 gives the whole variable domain DSGVTQTPKHLITATGQRVTLRCSPRSGDLSVYWYQQSLDQGLQFLIQYYNGEERAKGNILERFSAQQFPDLHSELNLSSLELGDSALYFCASSVDPGTYEQYFGPGTRLTVT.

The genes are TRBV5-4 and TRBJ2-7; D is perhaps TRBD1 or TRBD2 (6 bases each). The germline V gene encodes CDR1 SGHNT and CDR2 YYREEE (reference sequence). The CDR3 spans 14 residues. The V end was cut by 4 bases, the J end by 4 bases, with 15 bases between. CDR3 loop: CASSGGLGGYEQYF. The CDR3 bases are TGTGCCAGCAGCGGGGGCCTCGGAGGGTACGAGCAGTACTTC.

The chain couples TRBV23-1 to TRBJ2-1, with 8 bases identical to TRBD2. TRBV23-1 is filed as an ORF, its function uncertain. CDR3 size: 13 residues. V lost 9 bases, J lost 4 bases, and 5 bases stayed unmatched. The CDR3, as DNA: TGCGCCAGTCCAGGGACTAGATACAATGAGCAGTTCTTC. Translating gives CASPGTRYNEQFF.

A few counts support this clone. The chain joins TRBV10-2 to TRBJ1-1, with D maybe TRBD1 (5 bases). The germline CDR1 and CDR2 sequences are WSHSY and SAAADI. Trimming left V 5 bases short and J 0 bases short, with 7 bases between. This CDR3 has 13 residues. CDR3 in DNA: TGCGCCAGCAGTCTAGGGGTGAACACTGAAGCTTTCTTT. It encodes CASSLGVNTEAFF.

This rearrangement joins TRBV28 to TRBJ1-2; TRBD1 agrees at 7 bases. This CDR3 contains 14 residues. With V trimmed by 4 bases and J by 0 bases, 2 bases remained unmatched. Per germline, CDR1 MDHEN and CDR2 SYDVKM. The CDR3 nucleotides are TGTGCCAGCAGTTATGGACAGGCTAACTATGGCTACACCTTC. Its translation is CASSYGQANYGYTF.

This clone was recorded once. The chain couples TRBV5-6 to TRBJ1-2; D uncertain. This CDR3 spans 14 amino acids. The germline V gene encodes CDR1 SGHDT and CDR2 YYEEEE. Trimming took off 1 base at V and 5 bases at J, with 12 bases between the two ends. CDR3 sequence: CASSLSREVYGYTF. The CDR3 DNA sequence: TGTGCCAGCAGCTTGAGTCGTGAGGTTTATGGCTACACCTTC.

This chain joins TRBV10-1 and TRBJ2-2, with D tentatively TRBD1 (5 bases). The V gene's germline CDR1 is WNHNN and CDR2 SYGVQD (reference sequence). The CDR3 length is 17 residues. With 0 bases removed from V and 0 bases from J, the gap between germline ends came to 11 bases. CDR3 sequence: CASSESFRGSNTGELFF. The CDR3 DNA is TGCGCCAGCAGTGAGTCTTTTAGGGGCTCGAACACCGGGGAGCTGTTTTTT.

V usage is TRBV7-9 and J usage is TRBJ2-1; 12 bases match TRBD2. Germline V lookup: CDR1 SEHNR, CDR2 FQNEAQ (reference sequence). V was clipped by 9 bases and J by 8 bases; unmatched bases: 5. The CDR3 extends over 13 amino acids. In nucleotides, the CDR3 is TGTGCCAGTTTACTAGCGGGGGGTCATGAGCAGTTCTTC. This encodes CASLLAGGHEQFF.

CDR3 region: CASSPLDRLNTEAFF. For the CDR3, the DNA is TGTGCCAGCTCACCCTTAGACAGGCTGAACACTGAAGCTTTCTTT. The chain recombines TRBV18 with TRBJ1-1, with a possible D match to TRBD1 (6 bases). CDR3 size: 15 residues. V was cut by 3 bases and J by 0 bases, with 11 bases left in between. In germline, CDR1 is KGHSH, CDR2 LQKENI.

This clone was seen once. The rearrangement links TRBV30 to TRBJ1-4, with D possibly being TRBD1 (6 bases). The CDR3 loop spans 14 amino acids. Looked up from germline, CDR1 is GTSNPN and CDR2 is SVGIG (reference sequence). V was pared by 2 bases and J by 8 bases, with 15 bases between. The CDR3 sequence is CAWSLGGRQEKLFF. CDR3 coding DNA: TGTGCCTGGAGTTTGGGGGGGCGCCAAGAAAAACTGTTTTTT.

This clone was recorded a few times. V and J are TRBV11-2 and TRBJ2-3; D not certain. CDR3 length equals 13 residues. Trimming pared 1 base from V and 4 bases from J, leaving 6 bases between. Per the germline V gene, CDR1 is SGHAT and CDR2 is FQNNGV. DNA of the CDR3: TGTGCCAGCAGCTTAGCCCGGTCAGATACGCAGTATTTT. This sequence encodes CASSLARSDTQYF. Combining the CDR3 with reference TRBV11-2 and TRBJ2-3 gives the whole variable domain EAGVAQSPRYKIIEKRQSVAFWCNPISGHATLYWYQQILGQGPKLLIQFQNNGVVDDSQLPKDRFSAERLKGVDSTLKIQPAKLEDSAVYLCASSLARSDTQYFGPGTRLTVL.